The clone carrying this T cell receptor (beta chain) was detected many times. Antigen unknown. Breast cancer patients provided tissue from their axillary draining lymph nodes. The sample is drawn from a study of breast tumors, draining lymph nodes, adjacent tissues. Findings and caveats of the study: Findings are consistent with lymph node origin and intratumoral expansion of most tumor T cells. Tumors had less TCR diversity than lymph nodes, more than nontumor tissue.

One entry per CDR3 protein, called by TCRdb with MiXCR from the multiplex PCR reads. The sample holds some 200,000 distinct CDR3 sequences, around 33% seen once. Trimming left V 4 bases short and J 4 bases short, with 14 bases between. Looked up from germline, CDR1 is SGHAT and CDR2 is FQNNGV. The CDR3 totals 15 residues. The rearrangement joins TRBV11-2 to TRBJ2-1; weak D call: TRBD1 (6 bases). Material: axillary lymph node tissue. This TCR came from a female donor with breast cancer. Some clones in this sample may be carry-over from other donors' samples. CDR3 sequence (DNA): TGTGCCAGCAGCTCCTCGGGACATAAGTACAATGAGCAGTTCTTC. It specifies CASSSSGHKYNEQFF.